This T cell receptor beta chain originates from a study of cytomegalovirus exposure and HLA in healthy donors. This clone showed up just a few times. Its antigen is not identified. Notes on the study in general: Exclusion applied to some V segments, including TRBV6-2 and TRBV6-3, as they were indistinguishable. Presence/absence analyses rested on an assumption that sequencing depth was roughly uniform across donors. According to a later analysis, most TCR beta chains associated with CMV appeared HLA-restricted.

V was pared by 11 bases and J by 0 bases, with 10 bases between. Germline CDR1 and CDR2: SGHAT and FQNNGV. The CDR3 loop spans 12 amino acids. PCR employed 60 Vbeta and 13 Jbeta primers. The table came from immunoSEQ multiplex PCR; TCRdb's copy has only in-frame clones and leaves some out. The sample contains 130,000 to 150,000 clones, 78% of which appear only once. The sequenced material came from PBMCs. V usage is TRBV11-2 and J usage is TRBJ1-2; D is ambiguous. This TCR derives from a woman aged 18 to 35 in good health and CMV-seropositive. The CDR3 bases are TGTGCCTCCGGCGGTTCTAACTATGGCTACACCTTC. Encoded protein: CASGGSNYGYTF.